The rows below give T cell receptor beta chains drawn from one sample of a study of blood T cell repertoires in COVID-19. TCRdb keeps only in-frame clones here, not all; method: immunoSEQ multiplex PCR. The repertoire holds about 270,000 clones, about nine tenths seen once, with approximately 9.8% in the top ten. Sequenced material: peripheral blood. Receptor source: a middle-aged man who had recovered from COVID-19. The CDR3 runs from the conserved cysteine through the conserved F or W. The D gene is left open where the match is weak. Expanded clones get a size class; other rows say once, few or many, or leave the size out.

j_call clone_size v_call d_call cdr3_nt cdr3_aa
TRBJ2-5 once TRBV2 TRBD2 TGTGCCAGCAGTTCCTGGGACTACCCCCAAGAGACCCAGTACTTC CASSSWDYPQETQYF
TRBJ2-3 once TRBV20-1 - TGCAGTGCTAGTGGCAGGGGTCCCCCCACAGATACGCAGTATTTT CSASGRGPPTDTQYF
TRBJ1-2 - TRBV6-6 TRBD1 TGTGCCAGCAGCTTCCCAGACAGGGAGTACTATGGCTACACCTTC CASSFPDREYYGYTF
TRBJ2-7 - TRBV7-2 - TGTGCCAGCAGCAAGTGGACTGGCTACGAGCAGTACTTC CASSKWTGYEQYF
TRBJ2-5 - TRBV18 - TGTGCCAGCTCACCGGGTAGCGACAGGAAGACCCAGTACTTC CASSPGSDRKTQYF
TRBJ2-3 - TRBV20-1 TRBD1 TGCAGTGCTAGTCTGACAGGGGGAGCCACAGATACGCAGTATTTT CSASLTGGATDTQYF
TRBJ2-5 - TRBV2 - TGTGCCAGCAGTGAAGTAAGGGGAAGGTCCCAGTACTTC CASSEVRGRSQYF
TRBJ2-7 - TRBV7-2 - TGTGCCAGCAGCGACAGCTCCTACGAGCAGTACTTC CASSDSSYEQYF
TRBJ1-1 - TRBV15 TRBD1 TGTGCCACCAGCAGCCGTCGGACAGGGTCGATTTCTTTCTTT CATSSRRTGSISFF
TRBJ1-1 - TRBV30 - TGTGCCTGGAGTGCCTCAGGGGACACTGAAGCTTTCTTT CAWSASGDTEAFF
TRBJ2-7 - TRBV9 - TGTGCCAGCAGCGCTAAACGGCCTAAATCCGGGGTGGGCGAGCAGTACTTC CASSAKRPKSGVGEQYF
TRBJ2-1 - TRBV19 TRBD2 TGTGCCAGTAGTATAGATCTTGGTAGCGGGGGCTATAGGGACAATGAGCAGTTCTTC CASSIDLGSGGYRDNEQFF
TRBJ2-2 - TRBV5-4 - TGTGCCAGCAGCTTGGGCACAGGAGCCGGGGAGCTGTTTTTT CASSLGTGAGELFF
TRBJ1-2 - TRBV4-3 TRBD1 TGCGCCAGCAGCCAGGGGACAGGGGGAGTAAACTATGGCTACACCTTC CASSQGTGGVNYGYTF
TRBJ2-7 - TRBV30 TRBD1 TGTGCCTGGAGTATGAGTAGGACAGGGGACGGGCAGTACTTC CAWSMSRTGDGQYF
TRBJ1-4 - TRBV6-5 TRBD1 TGTGCCAGCCTACTGGGGACAGGGCTTGAAAAACTGTTTTTT CASLLGTGLEKLFF
TRBJ2-6 - TRBV27 - TGTGCCAGCAGTTTGGAACCCCCTGTAGGGGCCGGGGCCAACGTCCTGACTTTC CASSLEPPVGAGANVLTF
TRBJ2-7 - TRBV4-3 TRBD1 TGCGCCAGCAGCCAGAACCTCCGGACAGGGGGCTTCTACGAGCAGTACTTC CASSQNLRTGGFYEQYF
TRBJ1-5 - TRBV11-2 - TGTGCCAGCAGCGCAACCGACAGCCAGCCCCAGCATTTT CASSATDSQPQHF
TRBJ2-5 - TRBV7-2 - TGTGCCAGCAGCTCTGCGGGGTCGAAAATCGAGACCCAGTACTTC CASSSAGSKIETQYF
TRBJ2-1 - TRBV6-2/TRBV6-3 TRBD2 TGTGCCAGCAGTTACGGAGCGGGAAGCTCCTACAATGAGCAGTTCTTC CASSYGAGSSYNEQFF
TRBJ2-5 - TRBV20-1 - TGCAGTGCTAGTAAGCCTCAAGAGACCCAGTACTTC CSASKPQETQYF
TRBJ2-1 - TRBV5-5 - TGTGCCAGCAGCTTGGCCATTGGGCCCGAGCAGTTCTTC CASSLAIGPEQFF
TRBJ2-3 - TRBV7-2 - TGTGCCAGCAGCCTCCACTCCACAGATACGCAGTATTTT CASSLHSTDTQYF
TRBJ1-4 - TRBV19 TRBD1 TGTGCCAGTAGCACCACAGGGGATCGAGAAAAACTGTTTTTT CASSTTGDREKLFF
TRBJ2-1 - TRBV5-8 TRBD1 TGTGCCAGCAGCTTGCCTGGGACAGGGCACAATGAGCAGTTCTTC CASSLPGTGHNEQFF
TRBJ2-3 - TRBV9 - TGTGCCAGCAGCGTGGTAGGGGACACAGATACGCAGTATTTT CASSVVGDTDTQYF
TRBJ2-7 - TRBV19 TRBD1 TGTGCCAGTAGTATACCCCAGGGGGTCGTCCCCTACGAGCAGTACTTC CASSIPQGVVPYEQYF
TRBJ1-5 - TRBV19 - TGTGCCAGTAGTCCTGTTGCGGGGGCGGATCAGCCCCAGCATTTT CASSPVAGADQPQHF
TRBJ1-2 - TRBV25-1 - TGTGCCAGCAGTCATACAGGGTTCTATGGCTACACCTTC CASSHTGFYGYTF
TRBJ2-2 once TRBV9 TRBD1 TGTGCCAGCAGCCCCAATGGGCAGGGGGTCTGGACCGGGGAGCTGTTTTTT CASSPNGQGVWTGELFF
TRBJ2-1 - TRBV12-3/TRBV12-4 - TGTGCCAGCAGTTTGTCCCTTCGCAATGAGCAGTTCTTC CASSLSLRNEQFF